This T cell receptor beta chain derives from a study of response to subunit inactivated influenza vaccine. CDR3 size: 15 residues. CDR1 SGHRS and CDR2 YFSETQ come from the germline V gene. V was shortened by 4 bases and J by 1 base, with 14 bases between the two germline ends. Using its own MiXCR run on the RT-PCR reads, TCRdb lists one record per CDR3 protein. Of some 550,000 distinct CDR3 sequences detected, under 25% appear once; the ten largest clones hold around 2.8%. The sample also formed part of further work on T cells expressing NK-cell markers. That report adds: The authors generated TCR beta cDNA through 5'RACE template switching with UMIs. Sorting in several experiments was restricted by an anti-gamma-delta TCR antibody to alpha-beta TCR T cells.

The chain employs TRBV5-1 and TRBJ1-1; perhaps TRBD1 as D (5 bases). This material consisted of CD4+ T cells sorted from PBMCs, taken 11 to 12 days after vaccination. The source of this sequence is a man aged 50 or older who received an inactivated influenza vaccine. The CDR3 loop is CASSASGGWNTEAFF. The CDR3 DNA reads as TGCGCCAGCAGCGCGAGCGGGGGATGGAACACTGAAGCTTTCTTT.